A single sample is the source of the 9 T cell receptor beta chains below, sequenced in a study of T cells in Graves' hyperthyroidism and ophthalmopathy. Authors of the study amplified TCR beta CDR3 regions from RNA transcripts. When the TCR CDR3 underwent first-round RT-PCR, the HTBI primer set was used. TCRdb fed the multiplex PCR reads into MiXCR, producing one record per CDR3 protein. The sample has 330,000 or so distinct CDR3 sequences; 18% are singletons. The sample consisted of blood. These receptors came from a woman between 35 and 50 years old with Graves' ophthalmopathy.

This chain connects TRBV4-2 to TRBJ1-2; TRBD1 agrees at 10 bases. The CDR3 runs to 16 residues. The germline gives CDR1 LGHNA, CDR2 YNFKEQ. V shed 4 bases, J shed 1 base, and the junction held 6 bases outside the gene matches. Written as DNA, the CDR3 is TGTGCCAGCAGCCCCGGACAGGGGGTCCTTAACTATGGCTACACCTTC. Its translation is CASSPGQGVLNYGYTF.

In this sample, this clonotype turned up many times. V gene TRBV12-3 or TRBV12-4 combines with J gene TRBJ1-2; 9 bases agree with TRBD1. Trimming cost V 3 bases and J 4 bases; bases outside gene matches: 3. The CDR3 sequence is 14 residues long. The CDR3 loop is CASSFRQGGYGYTF. The CDR3 DNA follows: TGTGCCAGCAGTTTTAGACAGGGGGGCTATGGCTACACCTTC.

This clonotype occurred many times. The chain employs TRBV27 and TRBJ2-7, with TRBD2 identical over 12 bases. Germline values: CDR1 MNHEY, CDR2 SMNVEV (reference sequence). The CDR3 runs to 16 residues. V lost 5 bases, J lost 2 bases, and 7 bases stayed unmatched. CDR3 protein: CASSPTSGRSTYEQYF. The CDR3 nucleotides read TGTGCCAGCAGTCCCACTAGCGGGAGGTCTACCTACGAGCAGTACTTC.

The chain is built from TRBV29-1 and TRBJ2-7; TRBD2 agrees at 8 bases. V trimming: 0 bases; J trimming: 0 bases; junction bases outside the gene matches: 7. CDR1 and CDR2 from the germline V gene are SQVTM and ANQGSEA. This CDR3 is built from 16 residues. The CDR3 DNA follows: TGCAGCGTTGAAGATCTGGGCGGGAGGAGCTCCTACGAGCAGTACTTC. Protein sequence: CSVEDLGGRSSYEQYF.

CDR3 in amino acids: CASSAMTVLNYGYTF. DNA of the CDR3: TGTGCCAGCAGTGCCATGACAGTTCTAAACTATGGCTACACCTTC. The genes are TRBV28 and TRBJ1-2, with TRBD1 as a possible D gene (5 bases). The germline V and J ends were trimmed by 5 bases and 2 bases, with 15 bases remaining between them. Looked up from germline, CDR1 is MDHEN and CDR2 is SYDVKM. CDR3 length equals 15 residues.

This clonotype occurred many times. The chain uses TRBV10-3 and TRBJ2-7, with 7 bases aligning to TRBD2. Germline CDR1 reads ENHRY; CDR2 reads SYGVKD. CDR3 length: 14 residues. V lost 7 bases and J lost 6; bases outside the gene matches: 12. This CDR3 is CAIKRGLVGPEQYF. The DNA for the CDR3 is TGTGCCATCAAGAGAGGACTAGTGGGCCCCGAGCAGTACTTC.

The sample holds many counts of this clonotype. The chain carries TRBV12-3 or TRBV12-4 and TRBJ2-7, with 16 bases that match TRBD2. V was pared by 5 bases and J by 0 bases, with 4 bases of the junction left unmatched. CDR3 length: 17 residues. The CDR3: CASSAGLAGGSSYEQYF. The CDR3 DNA follows: TGTGCCAGCAGTGCGGGACTAGCGGGAGGGAGCTCCTACGAGCAGTACTTC.

The rearrangement links TRBV6-1 to TRBJ2-7, with 9 bases that match TRBD2. CDR1 and CDR2 (germline): MNHNS, SASEGT. Losses at the gene ends were 6 bases for V and 7 bases for J; bases not matched to a gene: 7. The CDR3 sequence is 13 residues long. CDR3 sequence: CASSGTSLGEQYF. In DNA, the CDR3 is TGTGCCAGCAGCGGGACTAGCCTGGGAGAGCAGTACTTC.

This sequence joins TRBV7-2 and TRBJ2-5; 9 bases line up with TRBD2. The germline CDR1 and CDR2 sequences are SGHTA and FQGNSA. V dropped 6 bases and J dropped 4; count of bases not matched to a gene: 6. The CDR3 consists of 14 residues. In DNA form, the CDR3 reads TGTGCCAGCAGAACTAGCGGGCTGGGAGAGACCCAGTACTTC. Translating it yields CASRTSGLGETQYF.